The 3 T cell receptor beta chains below were found in one sample sequenced in a study of T cell repertoires in cytomegalovirus infection. For these TCRs, the target antigens are not known. TCRdb recomputed calls from the reads with MiXCR, one row per CDR3 protein. The data show some 130,000 distinct CDR3 sequences, 32% seen once. The sequencing here drew on CD8+ T cells from cultured PBMCs, taken from culture after CMV antigen stimulation. The receptors here all came from a human donor in good health (CMV status not recorded). Some clones in this sample may be carry-over from other donors' samples.

This clonotype was recorded a few times. V gene TRBV19 combines with J gene TRBJ1-5, with D hard to call. Germline V CDR1 and CDR2: LNHDA, SQIVND (reference sequence). Trimming took off 3 bases at V and 2 bases at J, with 14 bases between the two ends. The CDR3 runs 16 residues. In DNA, the CDR3 is TGTGCCAGTAGTATTGTGAGCGTTGGGGGCAATCAGCCCCAGCATTTT. It specifies CASSIVSVGGNQPQHF. The whole variable domain, filled in from reference TRBV19 and TRBJ1-5, reads DGGITQSPKYLFRKEGQNVTLSCEQNLNHDAMYWYRQDPGQGLRLIYYSQIVNDFQKGDIAEGYSVSREKKESFPLTVTSAQKNPTAFYLCASSIVSVGGNQPQHFGDGTRLSIL.

This clonotype was found many times. This sequence joins TRBV6-5 and TRBJ2-3; 13 positions agree with TRBD2. With 2 bases clipped from V and 4 bases from J, the junction kept 3 bases outside the gene matches. The germline CDR1 and CDR2 sequences are MNHEY and SVGAGI. The CDR3 length is 16 residues. The CDR3 DNA is TGTGCCAGCAGTTACCGGACTAGCGGGGGACCAGATACGCAGTATTTT. Its protein is CASSYRTSGGPDTQYF.

The chain uses TRBV11-2 and TRBJ2-2; no clear D. The CDR3 runs 14 residues. Trimming removed 0 bases at V and 6 bases at J, with 8 bases between. The germline V gene has CDR1 SGHAT and CDR2 FQNNGV. CDR3 protein: CASSLDYNPGELFF. Written as DNA, the CDR3 is TGTGCCAGCAGCTTAGATTACAACCCCGGGGAGCTGTTTTTT.